One sample yielded the 19 T cell receptor beta chains listed below, sequenced in a study of cytomegalovirus exposure and HLA in healthy donors. Sequenced by immunoSEQ multiplex PCR; TCRdb stores in-frame clones only, minus some. Of about 160,000 clones listed, nearly 90% are singletons. What was sequenced was PBMCs. These receptor sequences come from a man in his late teens or twenties in good health and CMV-seropositive.

J is TRBJ2-1 and V is TRBV6-5; 10 nucleotides match TRBD1. Unmatched junction bases numbered 7, after V lost 5 bases and J lost 12 bases. The CDR3 is 13 residues long. The germline V gene has CDR1 MNHEY and CDR2 SVGAGI. This CDR3 is CASSRSTGGRQFF. The CDR3, as DNA: TGTGCCAGCAGTCGCTCGACAGGGGGCAGGCAGTTCTTC.

The genes are TRBV7-9 and TRBJ1-1; D is perhaps TRBD1 (6 bases). This CDR3 comprises 18 residues. Trimming pared 5 bases from V and 1 base from J, leaving 23 bases between. Germline V CDR1 and CDR2: SEHNR, FQNEAQ (reference sequence). CDR3 protein: CASSARQAGGHGNTEAFF. The CDR3 DNA sequence: TGTGCCAGCAGCGCCCGACAGGCCGGGGGGCATGGGAACACTGAAGCTTTCTTT.

The chain carries TRBV19 and TRBJ1-4, with TRBD1 identical over 8 bases. Germline assignment: CDR1 LNHDA and CDR2 SQIVND (reference sequence). Trimming cost V 4 bases and J 8 bases; bases outside gene matches: 6. The CDR3 is 14 residues long. In DNA, the CDR3 is TGTGCCAGTAGTAGCACAGGGGGGAGGGAAAAACTGTTTTTT. Its protein is CASSSTGGREKLFF. Combining the CDR3 with reference TRBV19 and TRBJ1-4 gives the whole variable domain DGGITQSPKYLFRKEGQNVTLSCEQNLNHDAMYWYRQDPGQGLRLIYYSQIVNDFQKGDIAEGYSVSREKKESFPLTVTSAQKNPTAFYLCASSSTGGREKLFFGSGTQLSVL.

This clone appeared a single time. V and J are TRBV7-9 and TRBJ2-1, with 7 bases lining up with TRBD1. Trimming cost V 4 bases and J 10 bases; bases outside gene matches: 7. CDR1 is SEHNR and CDR2 is FQNEAQ in the germline V gene (reference sequence). The CDR3 totals 13 residues. Here the CDR3 reads CASSSNRGGEQFF. In nucleotides, the CDR3 is TGTGCCAGCAGCTCGAACAGGGGTGGCGAGCAGTTCTTC.

The chain employs TRBV2 and TRBJ2-3, with D unresolved. This CDR3 is 13 amino acids long. CDR1 and CDR2 from the germline V gene are SNHLY and FYNNEI. V lost 1 base and J lost 6, with 8 bases in between. The CDR3 DNA is TGTGCCAGCAGTGAAGGGCCGAGGGATACGCAGTATTTT. Residues: CASSEGPRDTQYF.

This clone was observed a few times. The chain couples TRBV5-1 to TRBJ2-1; a weak D match, TRBD2 (5 bases). Trimming left V 2 bases short and J 10 bases short, with 16 bases between. The CDR3 contains 14 residues. Germline CDR1 SGHRS, CDR2 YFSETQ. DNA of the CDR3: TGCGCCAGCAGCTTAGAGGCGGGTCTAACGGAGCAGTTCTTC. Its translation is CASSLEAGLTEQFF.

The rearrangement uses TRBV9 and TRBJ1-2; TRBD1 matches at 11 bases. Germline V CDR1 and CDR2: SGDLS, YYNGEE. The CDR3 has 15 amino acids. V dropped 4 bases and J dropped 4; count of bases not matched to a gene: 6. The CDR3 coding sequence is TGTGCCAGCAGCCAGGGACAGGGGGTCCCCTATGGCTACACCTTC. Amino acid sequence: CASSQGQGVPYGYTF.

The chain carries TRBV6-6 and TRBJ1-5, with TRBD1 identical over 8 bases. Germline loops: CDR1 MNHNY, CDR2 SVGAGI (reference sequence). The V and J ends lost 6 bases and 5 bases, in that order; junction bases with no gene match: 6. The CDR3 length is 14 residues. The CDR3 loop is CASSQGALDQPQHF. The CDR3 nucleotides read TGTGCCAGCAGCCAGGGGGCGCTTGATCAGCCCCAGCATTTT.

The chain employs TRBV4-1 and TRBJ2-3; D not certain. Deletions cut 3 bases from V and 5 bases from J, with 9 bases between. Germline values: CDR1 MGHRA, CDR2 YSYEKL. This CDR3 is built from 13 residues. The CDR3 nucleotides are TGCGCCAGCAGCCATGAGGTTGAAGATACGCAGTATTTT. This translates into CASSHEVEDTQYF.

This clone was detected a few times. The CDR3 is CASSPTSGSDEQFF. The CDR3 DNA follows: TGTGCCAGCTCACCGACTAGCGGGAGTGATGAGCAGTTCTTC. This chain connects TRBV18 to TRBJ2-1; 12 bases line up with TRBD2. The CDR3 covers 14 residues. Germline trimming cut 3 bases from V and 8 bases from J; bases unmatched to any gene: 2. Looked up from germline, CDR1 is KGHSH and CDR2 is LQKENI.

This rearrangement joins TRBV5-1 to TRBJ1-1; D is possibly TRBD1 (6 bases). Trimming cost V 0 bases and J 0 bases, with 21 bases left between them. The CDR3 has 19 residues. The germline CDR1 and CDR2 sequences are SGHRS and YFSETQ. The CDR3 nucleotides are TGCGCCAGCAGCTTGGATCGAGGGGGTGAGGCGTTTATGAACACTGAAGCTTTCTTT. Translation: CASSLDRGGEAFMNTEAFF.

The chain employs TRBV4-2 and TRBJ2-1, with D possibly being TRBD2 (6 bases). The V end was cut by 0 bases, the J end by 9 bases, with 15 bases between. Germline CDR1 reads LGHNA; CDR2 reads YNFKEQ. The CDR3 runs 15 residues. The DNA of the CDR3 is TGTGCCAGCAGCCAAGATCGGGGGATTGCGGGTGAGCAGTTCTTC. Protein: CASSQDRGIAGEQFF.

This rearrangement joins TRBV5-4 to TRBJ1-1; possible D gene TRBD1, 5 bases. The CDR3 has 15 residues. Germline V gene sequence: CDR1 SGHNT, CDR2 YYREEE (reference sequence). With 4 bases removed from V and 0 bases from J, the gap between germline ends came to 13 bases. CDR3 DNA: TGTGCCAGCAGCCGAGTGGGGCCCATGAACACTGAAGCTTTCTTT. Its translation is CASSRVGPMNTEAFF.

V usage is TRBV5-1 and J usage is TRBJ2-7; a possible D gene is TRBD2 (6 bases). The ends were cut back, 4 bases at V and 5 bases at J, with 7 bases in the middle. The CDR3 is made up of 11 amino acids. CDR1 SGHRS and CDR2 YFSETQ come from the germline V gene. The CDR3 bases are TGCGCCAGCAGCCCGGGGGACGAGCAGTACTTC. Protein: CASSPGDEQYF.

The rearrangement uses TRBV2 and TRBJ1-2, with TRBD1 matching over 8 bases. The V segment lost 6 bases and the J segment 6 bases; nucleotides outside the gene matches: 6. This CDR3 has 13 amino acids. Per the germline V gene, CDR1 is SNHLY and CDR2 is FYNNEI. The CDR3 loop reads CASSWTGTDGYTF. DNA of the CDR3: TGTGCCAGCAGCTGGACAGGGACGGATGGCTACACCTTC.

This chain's CDR3 is CASSRTSGAETQYF. In DNA, the CDR3 is TGTGCCAGCAGCAGGACTAGTGGGGCGGAGACCCAGTACTTC. The chain couples TRBV6-1 to TRBJ2-5, with 7 nucleotides matching TRBD2. CDR1 and CDR2 (germline): MNHNS, SASEGT. The CDR3 contains 14 residues. With 6 bases clipped from V and 5 bases from J, the junction kept 9 bases outside the gene matches.

This chain joins TRBV28 and TRBJ2-7; 9 nucleotides align to TRBD2. After removal of 5 bases from V and 2 bases from J, the junction contained 4 bases not matched to a gene. CDR1 and CDR2 (germline): MDHEN, SYDVKM. The CDR3 length is 14 residues. The CDR3 loop is CASSILAGTYEQYF. In DNA, the CDR3 is TGTGCCAGCAGTATCCTAGCGGGAACCTACGAGCAGTACTTC.

The chain is built from TRBV15 and TRBJ2-7; D call uncertain. The CDR3 length is 11 residues. Trimming shortened V by 8 bases and J by 3 bases, and 8 bases separated the two germline ends. CDR1 LNHNV and CDR2 YYDKDF come from the germline V gene (reference sequence). CDR3 sequence: CATGQDYEQYF. The CDR3 DNA reads TGTGCCACCGGGCAAGACTACGAGCAGTACTTC. Full variable domain (outside the CDR3, taken from reference TRBV15 and TRBJ2-7): DAMVIQNPRYQVTQFGKPVTLSCSQTLNHNVMYWYQQKSSQAPKLLFHYYDKDFNNEADTPDNFQSRRPNTSFCFLDIRSPGLGDTAMYLCATGQDYEQYFGPGTRLTVT.

CDR3 sequence reads: CASSVTLDSTNTGELFF. CDR3 coding DNA: TGTGCCAGCAGCGTAACCTTAGACAGCACGAACACCGGGGAGCTGTTTTTT. This chain joins TRBV9 and TRBJ2-2; perhaps TRBD1 as D (5 bases). The germline V gene encodes CDR1 SGDLS and CDR2 YYNGEE. The V gene lost 1 base and the J gene lost 0 bases, with 13 bases spanning the gap. The CDR3 runs 17 residues.